This record covers a single T cell receptor beta chain. Its antigen is undetermined. Then a second PCR, running about 6 to 12 cycles, was carried out with a sample-barcoded 5' primer and a J-beta primer mix. A minimum of 2.5 million CDR3-containing paired-end reads was obtained for each sample. TCRdb itself ran the 5' RACE reads through MiXCR, one entry per CDR3 protein. The sample holds about 1.5 million distinct CDR3 sequences, 35% to 45% seen once. The sample belongs to a study of blood T cells in healthy people across ages. This CDR3 has 16 residues. Per the germline V gene, CDR1 is SQVTM and CDR2 is ANQGSEA. Trimming took 6 bases from V and 0 from J, leaving 20 bases between them. Whole-study results and caveats: Long-lived donors had more naive CD4+ cells and higher diversity than aged donors.

The chain employs TRBV29-1 and TRBJ1-1; the D is unclear. The sequenced sample was blood. The sequence came from a woman younger than 35 in good health. CDR3 coding DNA: TGCAGCGTCGAGGAACCGGGCTCGGGGATGAACACTGAAGCTTTCTTT. As protein: CSVEEPGSGMNTEAFF. Full variable domain (remainder filled in from reference TRBV29-1 and TRBJ1-1): SAVISQKPSRDICQRGTSLTIQCQVDSQVTMMFWYRQQPGQSLTLIATANQGSEATYESGFVIDKFPISRPNLTFSTLTVSNMSPEDSSIYLCSVEEPGSGMNTEAFFGQGTRLTVV.